The 13 T cell receptor beta chains listed next were all sequenced from one sample in a study of shared T cell receptors in the human thymus. Some clones are missing from TCRdb's copy, which holds only in-frame ones; the method was immunoSEQ multiplex PCR. The table lists some 660,000 clones, around 87% of them singletons. Another study also made use of these data, one on human thymus T cells.

What was sequenced was thymocytes. Every receptor here comes from a boy under two years old with a congenital heart defect.

The CDR3: CASSPGGRTGGGYEQFF. The CDR3 region has the DNA TGCGCCAGCAGCCCAGGCGGCCGGACAGGGGGCGGGTATGAGCAGTTCTTC. The chain recombines TRBV4-1 with TRBJ2-1; 11 bases are shared with TRBD1. The CDR3 sequence is 17 residues long. V lost 4 bases and J lost 8; bases outside the gene matches: 13. CDR1 MGHRA and CDR2 YSYEKL come from the germline V gene.

This clone was detected a few times. The chain joins TRBV29-1 to TRBJ2-1; 7 bases map to TRBD2. CDR1 is SQVTM, CDR2 ANQGSEA, per germline. There are 17 residues in the CDR3. J lost 2 bases, V lost 0 bases, and 10 bases had no gene match. CDR3 region: CSVEDLAAGVPYNEQFF. The DNA for the CDR3 is TGCAGCGTTGAAGATTTAGCGGCGGGAGTACCCTACAATGAGCAGTTCTTC.

The chain recombines TRBV5-6 with TRBJ2-1, with 9 bases matching TRBD2. The CDR3 totals 14 residues. Trimming took 7 bases from V and 3 from J; bases not matched to a gene: 5. CDR1 is SGHDT and CDR2 is YYEEEE in the germline V gene. CDR3 residues: CASGSGSFYNEQFF. As DNA, the CDR3 is TGTGCCAGCGGTAGCGGGAGCTTCTACAATGAGCAGTTCTTC.

The chain links TRBV28 to TRBJ2-7; TRBD1 agrees at 8 bases. Germline V CDR1 and CDR2: MDHEN, SYDVKM. J gave up 7 bases and V 1 base, and 9 bases lay outside the gene matches. The CDR3 contains 15 residues. The CDR3 region is CASSLLSQGALEQYF. CDR3 in DNA: TGTGCCAGCAGTTTATTGTCTCAGGGGGCGTTAGAGCAGTACTTC.

The chain combines TRBV19 with TRBJ2-6; a possible D gene is TRBD2 (7 bases). The CDR3 is 18 amino acids. Per germline, CDR1 LNHDA and CDR2 SQIVND (reference sequence). V lost 10 bases to trimming and J lost 4 bases, with 26 bases between them. CDR3 DNA: TGTGCCATTCCACATAGGGGAGCGGGACACTTAGGGGCCAACGTCCTGACTTTC. Its protein product is CAIPHRGAGHLGANVLTF.

The chain combines TRBV4-1 with TRBJ1-1; the match to TRBD1 covers 7 bases. The CDR3 loop spans 14 amino acids. Germline V gives CDR1 MGHRA, CDR2 YSYEKL. Unmatched junction bases numbered 2, after V lost 1 base and J lost 3 bases. The CDR3 region has the DNA TGCGCCAGCAGCCAAGCGACAGGGTACACTGAAGCTTTCTTT. It is translated as CASSQATGYTEAFF.

This chain joins TRBV6-6 and TRBJ1-3, with TRBD1 matching 7 bases. The CDR3 has 15 amino acids. Per the germline V gene, CDR1 is MNHNY and CDR2 is SVGAGI (reference sequence). With 6 bases clipped from V and 4 bases from J, the junction kept 9 bases outside the gene matches. The CDR3 DNA reads as TGTGCCAGCAGCCCCCCCACAGGGGAGGGAAACACCATATATTTT. This sequence encodes CASSPPTGEGNTIYF.

This chain connects TRBV4-1 to TRBJ2-2; 11 bases are a match to TRBD2. The junction had 17 bases not matched to a gene; V was cut back by 4 bases and J by 7 bases. Germline lookup yields CDR1 MGHRA and CDR2 YSYEKL. The CDR3 runs 19 residues. The CDR3 region is CASSLNLPSGGPRGGELFF. In DNA form, the CDR3 reads TGCGCCAGCAGCCTAAACCTCCCTAGCGGGGGGCCCCGAGGCGGGGAGCTGTTTTTT.

The chain has TRBV19 and TRBJ2-7; TRBD1 matches at 7 bases. Germline-derived CDR1 and CDR2 are LNHDA and SQIVND (reference sequence). The CDR3 length is 14 residues. V trimming: 3 bases; J trimming: 5 bases; junction bases outside the gene matches: 7. In DNA form, the CDR3 reads TGTGCCAGTAGTATCTCCCGACAGGGTAACGAGCAGTACTTC. Encoded protein: CASSISRQGNEQYF.

This chain connects TRBV5-1 to TRBJ2-7; D unresolved. The germline CDR1 and CDR2 sequences are SGHRS and YFSETQ. The germline V and J ends were trimmed by 0 bases and 2 bases, with 15 bases remaining between them. This CDR3 is built from 16 residues. CDR3 sequence reads: CASSLAGRVAPYEQYF. DNA for the CDR3: TGCGCCAGCAGCTTGGCTGGCCGGGTAGCACCCTACGAGCAGTACTTC.

The chain's CDR3 is CASSYSSGIISYEQYF. The CDR3 DNA reads TGCGCCAGCAGCTATTCCTCCGGGATTATATCCTACGAGCAGTACTTC. This chain joins TRBV5-1 and TRBJ2-7; D may be TRBD2 (5 bases). Germline CDR1 reads SGHRS; CDR2 reads YFSETQ. Trimming removed 3 bases from V and 1 base from J, with 17 bases in between. CDR3 length equals 16 residues.

This clone was seen just once. The chain combines TRBV9 with TRBJ2-5; 7 bases are a match to TRBD1. The CDR3 has 18 residues. Germline V gives CDR1 SGDLS, CDR2 YYNGEE. V trimming: 0 bases; J trimming: 2 bases; junction bases outside the gene matches: 13. The CDR3 DNA follows: TGTGCCAGCAGCGTAGCTACCGTCAGGGGGTCCGGGCAAGAGACCCAGTACTTC. It yields the protein CASSVATVRGSGQETQYF.

A word on this clone: Distinct nucleotide sequences in the sample also encode this CDR3. The chain is built from TRBV28 and TRBJ1-3; no firm D call. The CDR3 contains 10 residues. Germline V gives CDR1 MDHEN, CDR2 SYDVKM. V was cut by 6 bases and J by 5 bases, with 2 bases left in between. CDR3 nucleotide sequence: TGTGCCAGCAGCAGAAACACCATATATTTT. Amino acid sequence: CASSRNTIYF.